The next 22 T cell receptor beta chains were all read from a single sample in a study of shared clonotypes between healthy human individuals. Clones were sequenced by immunoSEQ multiplex PCR, and TCRdb holds only the in-frame ones, with some missing. The sample yields about 2.4 million clones, around 94% seen once. The sequencing input was naive CD4+ T cells sorted from blood. Noted subset: CD45RA+ positively selected. The receptor set was obtained from a man younger than 35 in good health.

The chain uses TRBV11-1 and TRBJ1-2; a possible D gene is TRBD1 (6 bases). This CDR3 spans 15 amino acids. CDR1 is SGHAT, CDR2 FQDESV, per germline (reference sequence). V shed 2 bases and J shed 7 bases, with 17 bases lying between them. CDR3 loop: CASSLSLQGSGGYTF. In DNA, the CDR3 is TGTGCCAGCAGCTTATCGCTCCAGGGGAGTGGTGGCTACACCTTC.

About this clone: At the DNA level, this CDR3 is encoded by other sequences in the same sample as well. The chain combines TRBV9 with TRBJ2-5; D is undetermined. CDR1 SGDLS and CDR2 YYNGEE come from the germline V gene. Trimming left V 0 bases short and J 4 bases short, with 4 bases between. The CDR3 totals 12 residues. The CDR3 nucleotides are TGTGCCAGCAGCGTAGGTGGAGAGACCCAGTACTTC. This sequence encodes CASSVGGETQYF.

The chain combines TRBV6-1 with TRBJ2-5, with D perhaps TRBD1 (6 bases). The CDR3 extends over 12 amino acids. Between the trimmed V and J ends, which lost 6 bases and 4 bases, there was a span of 9 bases. From germline, CDR1 is MNHNS and CDR2 SASEGT. This chain's CDR3 is CASSWGRETQYF. In DNA, the CDR3 is TGTGCCAGCAGCTGGGGGCGAGAGACCCAGTACTTC.

This sequence joins TRBV7-9 and TRBJ2-7, with D unclear. CDR1 and CDR2 (germline): SEHNR, FQNEAQ (reference sequence). The CDR3 contains 12 residues. V was trimmed by 4 bases and J by 3 bases, leaving 7 bases between them. CDR3 sequence (DNA): TGTGCCAGCAGCTCAATTAACTACGAGCAGTACTTC. It yields the protein CASSSINYEQYF. Drawing the rest from reference TRBV7-9 and TRBJ2-7, the complete variable domain is DTGVSQNPRHKITKRGQNVTFRCDPISEHNRLYWYRQTLGQGPEFLTYFQNEAQLEKSRLLSDRFSAERPKGSFSTLEIQRTEQGDSAMYLCASSSINYEQYFGPGTRLTVT.

The chain carries TRBV30 and TRBJ2-2; D is ambiguous. V lost 8 bases, J lost 5 bases, and 9 bases lay in between. The CDR3 totals 11 residues. Germline CDR1 GTSNPN, CDR2 SVGIG (reference sequence). The CDR3 reads CAGDWTGELFF. The CDR3 DNA follows: TGTGCCGGGGATTGGACCGGGGAGCTGTTTTTT.

The chain employs TRBV5-1 and TRBJ2-5; no clear D gene. The CDR3 is 14 residues long. Between the trimmed V and J ends, which lost 0 bases and 5 bases, there was a span of 11 bases. Looked up from germline, CDR1 is SGHRS and CDR2 is YFSETQ. The CDR3 region is CASSLAVGVETQYF. In nucleotides, the CDR3 is TGCGCCAGCAGCTTGGCCGTAGGAGTGGAGACCCAGTACTTC.

V and J are TRBV28 and TRBJ2-1; 8 nucleotides align to TRBD2. This CDR3 contains 14 residues. Germline V lookup: CDR1 MDHEN, CDR2 SYDVKM. Germline trimming cut 2 bases from V and 9 bases from J; bases unmatched to any gene: 6. The CDR3 sequence: CASSLIGGAAEQFF. The CDR3 DNA is TGTGCCAGCAGTTTAATCGGGGGGGCAGCTGAGCAGTTCTTC.

The chain uses TRBV19 and TRBJ1-6; D is ambiguous. This CDR3 is built from 14 residues. CDR1 and CDR2 from the germline V gene are LNHDA and SQIVND (reference sequence). V was trimmed by 7 bases and J by 8 bases, leaving 15 bases between them. The CDR3 reads CASKGRSGDSPLHF. CDR3 in DNA: TGTGCCAGTAAAGGGCGATCTGGGGATTCACCCCTCCACTTT.

CDR3 bases: TGTGCCAGTAGTATTTGCGAGCAGTACTTC. Translation gives CASSICEQYF. This chain uses TRBV19 with TRBJ2-7; D call uncertain. This CDR3 region has 10 residues. Germline-derived CDR1 and CDR2 are LNHDA and SQIVND (reference sequence). Trimming stripped 3 bases from V and 6 bases from J, with 3 bases between.

Comment on this clone: This CDR3 is also generated by other DNA sequences in the sample. The gene calls are TRBV19 and TRBJ2-7; 13 bases map to TRBD2. The CDR3 consists of 15 residues. V lost 5 bases to trimming and J lost 1 base; unmatched junction nucleotides: 2. The V gene's germline CDR1 is LNHDA and CDR2 SQIVND (reference sequence). CDR3 loop: CASSLGLAGSYEQYF. CDR3 DNA sequence: TGTGCCAGTAGTCTGGGACTAGCGGGATCCTACGAGCAGTACTTC.

As to this clone: One junction end does not reproduce the germline sequence, and a read error may be involved. The chain uses TRBV28 and TRBJ2-3; 9 bases align to TRBD1. CDR1 MDHEN and CDR2 SYDVKM come from the germline V gene. The CDR3 is 11 amino acids. The CDR3 coding sequence is TGTGCCAGCAGTCCCGGGACAGGGCCTACGTTT. The encoded protein is CASSPGTGPTF.

Worth noting for this clone: Other DNA sequences in the same sample also yield this CDR3. The chain has TRBV5-1 and TRBJ2-7; D uncertain. V shed 1 base and J shed 3 bases, with 5 bases lying between them. The CDR3 is 12 residues long. CDR1 and CDR2 (germline): SGHRS, YFSETQ. The CDR3 DNA follows: TGCGCCAGCAGCTTGCCTAACTACGAGCAGTACTTC. Its protein is CASSLPNYEQYF.

CDR3 amino acids: CASNNRGQNEKLFF. CDR3 DNA: TGTGCCAGCAACAACAGGGGGCAAAATGAAAAACTGTTTTTT. This chain joins TRBV6-6 and TRBJ1-4; 9 nucleotides line up with TRBD1. The trim removed 7 bases at V and 5 bases at J, leaving 5 bases unmatched. The CDR3 is 14 residues long. Germline-derived CDR1 and CDR2 are MNHNY and SVGAGI (reference sequence).

The genes are TRBV9 and TRBJ2-7; TRBD2 agrees at 11 bases. CDR1 is SGDLS and CDR2 is YYNGEE in the germline V gene. The J segment lost 0 bases and the V segment lost 2 bases, leaving 4 bases of the junction unmatched. The CDR3 is made up of 16 amino acids. The CDR3 here is CASSVSGTSGSYEQYF. The CDR3 DNA sequence: TGTGCCAGCAGCGTTTCCGGGACTAGCGGCTCCTACGAGCAGTACTTC. Complete variable domain (other parts from reference TRBV9 and TRBJ2-7): DSGVTQTPKHLITATGQRVTLRCSPRSGDLSVYWYQQSLDQGLQFLIQYYNGEERAKGNILERFSAQQFPDLHSELNLSSLELGDSALYFCASSVSGTSGSYEQYFGPGTRLTVT.

This chain joins TRBV2 and TRBJ2-1, with D uncertain. The CDR3 runs to 14 residues. V lost 8 bases to trimming and J lost 2 bases, with 13 bases between them. CDR1 is SNHLY, CDR2 FYNNEI, per germline. The CDR3 region is CASRLESPYNEQFF. The CDR3 DNA reads TGTGCCAGCCGCCTGGAGTCCCCCTACAATGAGCAGTTCTTC.

This chain joins TRBV11-2 and TRBJ2-1; TRBD2 aligns across 12 bases. This CDR3 has 16 amino acids. Germline-derived CDR1 and CDR2 are SGHAT and FQNNGV. Losses at the gene ends were 5 bases for V and 3 bases for J; bases not matched to a gene: 5. CDR3 sequence (DNA): TGTGCCAGCAGCCACCGACTAGCGGGAGACTACAATGAGCAGTTCTTC. It is translated as CASSHRLAGDYNEQFF. The complete variable domain, with remaining parts taken from reference TRBV11-2 and TRBJ2-1, reads EAGVAQSPRYKIIEKRQSVAFWCNPISGHATLYWYQQILGQGPKLLIQFQNNGVVDDSQLPKDRFSAERLKGVDSTLKIQPAKLEDSAVYLCASSHRLAGDYNEQFFGPGTRLTVL.

This rearrangement joins TRBV6-1 to TRBJ2-5; D call uncertain. Trimming stripped 7 bases from V and 0 bases from J, with 6 bases between. Germline lookup yields CDR1 MNHNS and CDR2 SASEGT. The CDR3 runs to 12 residues. The DNA for the CDR3 is TGTGCCAGCAATTGGTACCAAGAGACCCAGTACTTC. This sequence encodes CASNWYQETQYF.

This sequence joins TRBV6-1 and TRBJ1-1; a weak D match, TRBD1 (6 bases). This CDR3 comprises 13 residues. V lost 8 bases and J 11 bases, leaving 21 bases between the germline ends. Germline V gene lookup returns CDR1 MNHNS and CDR2 SASEGT. CDR3: CASAGGSWGRAFF. The CDR3, as DNA: TGTGCCAGCGCAGGAGGTTCGTGGGGGCGGGCTTTCTTT.

With respect to this clone: The sample contains more than one DNA sequence encoding this CDR3. The rearrangement links TRBV5-1 to TRBJ1-6; TRBD1 aligns across 7 bases. Germline CDR1 is SGHRS and CDR2 is YFSETQ. Trimming removed 3 bases from V and 7 bases from J; junction bases left unmatched: 7. The CDR3 contains 15 residues. Written as DNA, the CDR3 is TGCGCCAGCAGCTCAGGGGGGCAGGGCAATTCACCCCTCCACTTT. It yields the protein CASSSGGQGNSPLHF.

CDR3 residues: CASSDANTGELFF. DNA of the CDR3: TGTGCCAGCAGTGATGCGAACACCGGGGAGCTGTTTTTT. The chain carries TRBV25-1 and TRBJ2-2; no reliable D call. V lost 3 bases to trimming and J lost 0 bases, with 2 bases between them. Looked up from germline, CDR1 is MGHDK and CDR2 is SYGVNS. This CDR3 spans 13 amino acids.

This clone was seen once. The gene calls are TRBV14 and TRBJ2-7; 9 bases align to TRBD1. CDR1 is SGHDN, CDR2 FVKESK, per germline. The length of the CDR3 is 15 residues. Trimming removed 2 bases from V and 2 bases from J; junction bases left unmatched: 4. CDR3 nucleotide sequence: TGTGCCAGCAGCCAATCAGGGACAGGGCCCTACGAGCAGTACTTC. Protein product: CASSQSGTGPYEQYF.

Regarding this clone: Other DNA sequences in this specimen translate into the identical CDR3. The rearrangement joins TRBV30 to TRBJ1-3, with unresolved D. The germline gives CDR1 GTSNPN, CDR2 SVGIG (reference sequence). Trimming shortened V by 0 bases and J by 2 bases, and 2 bases separated the two germline ends. This CDR3 contains 12 residues. The CDR3 reads CAWSVPGNTIYF. Written as DNA, the CDR3 is TGTGCCTGGAGTGTACCTGGAAACACCATATATTTT.